The source of this TCR beta chain is a study of long-term antiretroviral therapy in people with HIV. General observations from the study: With ART, diversity went up but was still lower than in transplant donor controls.

Comment on this clone: As yet, its antigen is unknown.

Sequencing relied on immunoSEQ assay v3.0, run at survey level. TCRdb's copy holds only in-frame clones and misses some; the assay was immunoSEQ multiplex PCR. The profile covers about 11,000 clones, with 84% appearing a single time and roughly a fifth taken by the ten largest. J gave up 3 bases and V 5 bases, and 6 bases lay outside the gene matches. The CDR3 is made up of 14 amino acids. In germline, CDR1 is LGHNA, CDR2 YNFKEQ. At least two post-ART and at least one pre-ART PBMC sample were available for each donor. The chain joins TRBV4-2 to TRBJ2-7, with 8 bases aligning to TRBD1. The source material was unsorted PBMCs, sampled about 7 years after starting antiretroviral therapy. The sequence was collected from a man aged 50 to 59 with HIV. CDR3 in amino acids: CASSLRQGYYEQYF. CDR3 nucleotides: TGTGCCAGCAGCTTGAGACAGGGGTACTACGAGCAGTACTTC.